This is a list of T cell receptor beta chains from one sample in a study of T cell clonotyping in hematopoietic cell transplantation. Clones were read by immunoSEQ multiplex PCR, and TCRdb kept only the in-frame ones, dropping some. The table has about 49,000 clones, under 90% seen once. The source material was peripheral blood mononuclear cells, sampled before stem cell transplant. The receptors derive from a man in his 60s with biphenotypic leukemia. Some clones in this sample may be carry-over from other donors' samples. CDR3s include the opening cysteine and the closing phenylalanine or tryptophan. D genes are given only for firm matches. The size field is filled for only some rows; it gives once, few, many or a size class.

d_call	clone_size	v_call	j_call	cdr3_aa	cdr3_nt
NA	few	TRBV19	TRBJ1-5	CASSIHGSGNQPQHF	TGTGCCAGTAGTATCCACGGGAGCGGCAATCAGCCCCAGCATTTT
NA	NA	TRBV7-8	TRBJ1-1	CASSLGQAVTEAFF	TGTGCCAGCAGCTTAGGACAGGCCGTCACTGAAGCTTTCTTT
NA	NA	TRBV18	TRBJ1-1	CASSPDTSQGTNTEAFF	TGTGCCAGCTCACCAGACACTTCCCAGGGGACAAACACTGAAGCTTTCTTT
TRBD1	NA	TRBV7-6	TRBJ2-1	CASSLPQGVYNEQFF	TGTGCCAGCAGCTTACCCCAGGGGGTTTACAATGAGCAGTTCTTC
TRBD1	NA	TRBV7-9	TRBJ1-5	CASSFGTAAMTRPQHF	TGTGCCAGCAGCTTTGGGACAGCTGCCATGACTAGGCCCCAGCATTTT
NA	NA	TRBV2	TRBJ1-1	CASSESLIWGNTEAFF	TGTGCCAGCAGTGAATCCTTAATTTGGGGGAACACTGAAGCTTTCTTT
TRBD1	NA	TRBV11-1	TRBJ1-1	CASSPQGDGTEAFF	TGTGCCAGCAGCCCCCAGGGGGACGGCACTGAAGCTTTCTTT
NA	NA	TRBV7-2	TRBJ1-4	CASSSMTATNEKLFF	TGTGCCAGCAGCTCGATGACAGCAACTAATGAAAAACTGTTTTTT
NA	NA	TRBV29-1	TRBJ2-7	CSAWTATYEQYF	TGCAGCGCATGGACTGCTACCTACGAGCAGTACTTC
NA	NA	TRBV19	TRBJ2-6	CASLGGGTAYSGANVLTF	TGTGCCAGTCTAGGGGGAGGCACCGCCTACTCTGGGGCCAACGTCCTGACTTTC